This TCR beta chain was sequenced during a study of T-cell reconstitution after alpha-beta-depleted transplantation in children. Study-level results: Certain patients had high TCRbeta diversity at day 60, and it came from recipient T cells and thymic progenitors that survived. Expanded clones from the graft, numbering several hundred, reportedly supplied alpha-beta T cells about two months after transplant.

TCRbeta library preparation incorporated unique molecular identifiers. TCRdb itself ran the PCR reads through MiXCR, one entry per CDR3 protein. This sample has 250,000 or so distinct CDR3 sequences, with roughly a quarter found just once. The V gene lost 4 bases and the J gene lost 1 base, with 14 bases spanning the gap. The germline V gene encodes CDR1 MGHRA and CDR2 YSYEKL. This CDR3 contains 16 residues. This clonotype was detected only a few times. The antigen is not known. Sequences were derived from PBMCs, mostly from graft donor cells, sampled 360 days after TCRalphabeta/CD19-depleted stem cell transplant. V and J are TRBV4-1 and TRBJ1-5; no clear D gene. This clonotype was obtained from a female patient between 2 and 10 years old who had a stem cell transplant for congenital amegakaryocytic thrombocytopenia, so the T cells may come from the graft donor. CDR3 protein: CASSRSIESSNQPQHF. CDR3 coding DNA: TGCGCCAGCAGCCGATCCATCGAATCGAGCAATCAGCCCCAGCATTTT.